This T cell receptor beta chain was sequenced during a study of T cells in Graves' hyperthyroidism and ophthalmopathy. The study, taken as a whole, reports: Researchers found most expanded thyroid clonotypes above 0.001 in blood as well. A model using 13 V-J features told ophthalmopathy apart from stable hyperthyroidism.

The investigators amplified TCR beta CDR3 regions from RNA transcripts. HTBI primers were employed in a first-round RT-PCR of the TCR CDR3. In TCRdb, the multiplex PCR reads were re-called with MiXCR into one record per CDR3 protein. The sample contains about 270,000 distinct CDR3 sequences, approximately 23% of which appear only once. This clonotype has at least ten counts. Its antigen is not identified. The CDR3 is made up of 14 amino acids. Trimming removed 5 bases at V and 6 bases at J, with 14 bases between. Germline V lookup: CDR1 KGHSH, CDR2 LQKENI. The chain employs TRBV18 and TRBJ1-5; a weak D match, TRBD1 (5 bases). The specimen was blood. The sequence derives from a woman between 40 and 50 years old with Graves' ophthalmopathy. CDR3 residues: CASSTASGRQPQHF. CDR3 coding DNA: TGTGCCAGCTCAACGGCTTCAGGGCGTCAGCCCCAGCATTTT.